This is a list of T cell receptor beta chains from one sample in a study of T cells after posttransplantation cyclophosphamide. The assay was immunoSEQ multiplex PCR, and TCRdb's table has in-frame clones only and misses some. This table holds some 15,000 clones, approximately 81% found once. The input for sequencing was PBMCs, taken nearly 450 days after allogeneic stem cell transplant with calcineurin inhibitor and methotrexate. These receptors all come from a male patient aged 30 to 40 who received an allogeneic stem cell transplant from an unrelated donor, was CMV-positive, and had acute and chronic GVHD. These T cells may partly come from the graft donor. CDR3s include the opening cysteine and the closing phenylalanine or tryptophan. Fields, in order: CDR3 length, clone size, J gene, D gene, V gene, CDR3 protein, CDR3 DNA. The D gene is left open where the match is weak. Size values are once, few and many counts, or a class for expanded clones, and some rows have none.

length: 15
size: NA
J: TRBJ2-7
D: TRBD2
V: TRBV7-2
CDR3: CASSQYSGRAYEQYF
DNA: TGTGCCAGCAGCCAGTATAGCGGGAGGGCCTACGAGCAGTACTTC

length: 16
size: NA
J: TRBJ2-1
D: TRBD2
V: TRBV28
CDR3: CASSSGGGPPYNEQFF
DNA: TGTGCCAGCAGCTCGGGGGGAGGGCCACCTTACAATGAGCAGTTCTTC

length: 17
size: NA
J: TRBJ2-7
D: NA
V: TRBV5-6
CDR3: CASSAPGTLPGTDEQYF
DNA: TGTGCCAGCAGCGCCCCCGGGACTTTGCCGGGGACGGACGAGCAGTACTTC

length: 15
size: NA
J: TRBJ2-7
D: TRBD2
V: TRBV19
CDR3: CASSLAGGVSYEQYF
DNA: TGTGCCAGTAGTCTAGCGGGAGGTGTCTCCTACGAGCAGTACTTC

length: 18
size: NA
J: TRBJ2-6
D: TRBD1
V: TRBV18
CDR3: CASSQGRDRGTGANVLTF
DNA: TGTGCCAGCTCACAGGGAAGGGACAGGGGGACTGGGGCCAACGTCCTGACTTTC

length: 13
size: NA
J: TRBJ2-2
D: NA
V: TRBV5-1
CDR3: CASTEQAAGELFF
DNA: TGCGCCAGCACAGAACAGGCCGCCGGGGAGCTGTTTTTT

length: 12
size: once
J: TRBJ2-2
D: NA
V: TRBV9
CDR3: CASSGGTGELFF
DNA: TGTGCCAGCAGCGGCGGGACCGGGGAGCTGTTTTTT

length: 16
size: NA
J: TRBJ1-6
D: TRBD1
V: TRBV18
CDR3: CASSPSGGSYNSPLHF
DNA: TGTGCCAGCTCACCGTCAGGGGGCTCCTATAATTCACCCCTCCACTTT

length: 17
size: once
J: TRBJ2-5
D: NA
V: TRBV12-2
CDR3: CASRLGLVTGKKETQYF
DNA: TGTGCAAGTCGCTTAGGCTTAGTGACAGGGAAAAAAGAGACCCAGTACTTC

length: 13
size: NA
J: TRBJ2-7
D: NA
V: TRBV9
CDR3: CASSLDSSYEQYF
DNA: TGTGCCAGCAGTTTGGACAGCTCCTACGAGCAGTACTTC

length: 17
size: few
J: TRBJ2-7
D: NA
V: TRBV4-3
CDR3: CASSQGPRVGADYEQYF
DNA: TGCGCCAGCAGCCAAGGTCCCCGGGTTGGGGCGGACTACGAGCAGTACTTC

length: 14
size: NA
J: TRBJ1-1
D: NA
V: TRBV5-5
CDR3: CASRLGIMNTEAFF
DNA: TGTGCCAGCAGGCTCGGGATCATGAACACTGAAGCTTTCTTT

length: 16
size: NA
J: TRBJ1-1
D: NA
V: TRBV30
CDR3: CAWGVQASIMNTEAFF
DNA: TGTGCCTGGGGTGTGCAGGCAAGTATCATGAACACTGAAGCTTTCTTT

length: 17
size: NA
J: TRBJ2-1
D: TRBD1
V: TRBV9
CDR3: CASSVERTGSSYNEQFF
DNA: TGTGCCAGCAGCGTAGAGAGGACAGGGAGCTCCTACAATGAGCAGTTCTTC

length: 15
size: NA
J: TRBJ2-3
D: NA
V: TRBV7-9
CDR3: CASSLRLEWTDTQYF
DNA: TGTGCCAGCAGCTTAAGACTAGAGTGGACAGATACGCAGTATTTT

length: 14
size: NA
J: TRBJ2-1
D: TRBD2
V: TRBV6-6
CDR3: CATGGVSSYNEQFF
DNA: TGTGCCACCGGGGGGGTTAGCTCCTACAATGAGCAGTTCTTC

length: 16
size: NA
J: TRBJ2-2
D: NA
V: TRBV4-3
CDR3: CASSQEWVRGAGELFF
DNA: TGCGCCAGCAGCCAAGAGTGGGTCAGGGGGGCCGGGGAGCTGTTTTTT

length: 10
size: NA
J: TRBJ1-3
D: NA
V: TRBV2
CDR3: CASSDYTIYF
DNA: TGTGCCAGCAGTGACTACACCATATATTTT

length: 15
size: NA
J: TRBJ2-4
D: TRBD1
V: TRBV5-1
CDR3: CASSSGQGDKNIQYF
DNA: TGCGCCAGCAGCTCGGGACAGGGGGACAAAAACATTCAGTACTTC

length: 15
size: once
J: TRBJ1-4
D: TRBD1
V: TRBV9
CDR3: CASSSPGQGHRKLFF
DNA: TGTGCCAGCAGCTCTCCGGGACAGGGACACAGGAAACTGTTTTTT

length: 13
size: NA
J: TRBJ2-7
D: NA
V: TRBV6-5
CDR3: CASSYESSYEQYF
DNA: TGTGCCAGCAGTTACGAGAGCTCCTACGAGCAGTACTTC

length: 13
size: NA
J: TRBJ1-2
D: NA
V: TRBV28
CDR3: CASSPGLYYGYTF
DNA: TGTGCCAGCAGTCCGGGACTCTACTATGGCTACACCTTC

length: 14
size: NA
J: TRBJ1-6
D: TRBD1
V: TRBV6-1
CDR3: CASRFETGTSPLHF
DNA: TGTGCCAGCAGGTTTGAGACAGGGACTTCACCCCTCCACTTT

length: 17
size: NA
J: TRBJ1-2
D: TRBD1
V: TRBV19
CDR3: CASSISSGTGDYYGYTF
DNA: TGTGCCAGTAGTATATCATCCGGGACAGGGGACTACTATGGCTACACCTTC

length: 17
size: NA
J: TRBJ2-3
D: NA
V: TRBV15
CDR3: CATSRDSGPMSTDTQYF
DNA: TGTGCCACCAGCAGAGATTCCGGTCCTATGAGCACAGATACGCAGTATTTT

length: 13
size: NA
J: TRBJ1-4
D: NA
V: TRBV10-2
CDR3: CASSFGVGEKLFF
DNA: TGCGCCAGCAGTTTCGGGGTTGGTGAAAAACTGTTTTTT

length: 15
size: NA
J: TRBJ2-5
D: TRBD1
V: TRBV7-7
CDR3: CASSLGDRATETQYF
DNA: TGTGCCAGCAGCTTAGGGGACAGGGCGACGGAGACCCAGTACTTC

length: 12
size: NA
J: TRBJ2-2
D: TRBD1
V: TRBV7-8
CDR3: CASKGALGELFF
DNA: TGTGCCAGCAAGGGGGCTCTCGGGGAGCTGTTTTTT

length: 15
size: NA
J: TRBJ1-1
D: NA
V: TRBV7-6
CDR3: CASSLDDTVNTEAFF
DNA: TGTGCCAGCAGCTTAGATGACACCGTGAACACTGAAGCTTTCTTT

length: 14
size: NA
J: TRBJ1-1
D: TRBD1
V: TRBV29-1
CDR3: CSVGVTGVDTEAFF
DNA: TGCAGCGTTGGGGTAACAGGGGTGGACACTGAAGCTTTCTTT

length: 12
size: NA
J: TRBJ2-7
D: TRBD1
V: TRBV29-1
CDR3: CSAGDRAYEQYF
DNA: TGCAGCGCTGGGGACAGAGCCTACGAGCAGTACTTC

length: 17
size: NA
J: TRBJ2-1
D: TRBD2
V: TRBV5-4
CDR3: CASSLEASGTPAHEQFF
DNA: TGTGCCAGCAGCTTGGAGGCTAGCGGGACCCCAGCTCATGAGCAGTTCTTC

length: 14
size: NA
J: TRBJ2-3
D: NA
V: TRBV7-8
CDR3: CASSLGPLAGTQYF
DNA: TGTGCCAGCAGCTTAGGACCGCTAGCTGGGACGCAGTATTTT